The present TCR beta chain was sequenced within a study of blood T cell repertoires in COVID-19. Study information: Researchers got acute and convalescent COVID-19 samples from the United States, Italy and Spain. T cells, B-cell-depleted T cells, or PBMCs supplied cDNA or gDNA.

In the original analysis: The authors estimated nucleated cell counts from reference gene primer amplification. TCRdb's table, derived via immunoSEQ multiplex PCR, lists solely in-frame clones and lacks some. For V, J and clone size, that table is used; D and trimming come from the DNA. This sample has more than 300,000 clones, with about 87% found just once. Patients at the Seattle site were enrolled during active infection and followed longitudinally. The V end lost 2 bases, the J end lost 0 bases, and 10 bases lay between the germline ends. Per germline, CDR1 MNHEY and CDR2 SVGEGT. The CDR3 sequence is 16 residues long.

The sample comprised peripheral blood. The receptor's source is a woman younger than 45 with COVID-19, enrolled during active disease. V gene TRBV6-2 or TRBV6-3 combines with J gene TRBJ2-2, with no clear D. The CDR3 sequence is CASSYGSGSNTGELFF. Written as DNA, the CDR3 is TGTGCCAGCAGTTACGGCTCAGGTTCGAACACCGGGGAGCTGTTTTTT.